This T cell receptor beta chain was identified in a study of cytomegalovirus exposure and HLA in healthy donors. Background on the study: Findings of an earlier analysis included 117 million unique TCR beta sequences from about 180 million T cells. Study results and limitations: There were a few CMV-associated chains whose specificity for CMV antigens was confirmed in vitro.

A note on this clone: Antigen specificity is unknown.

PCR primers comprised 60 Vbeta and 13 Jbeta primers. Assay: immunoSEQ multiplex PCR; the TCRdb copy retains only in-frame clones and omits some. The table has around 120,000 clones, around 80% seen once. This CDR3 has 16 amino acids. Germline CDR1 and CDR2: MDHEN and SYDVKM. V lost 4 bases, J lost 4 bases, and 3 bases stayed unmatched. The V and J genes are TRBV28 and TRBJ2-3, with 15 bases lining up with TRBD2. The specimen sequenced was PBMCs. The TCR comes from a man between 50 and 59 years old in good health and CMV-seronegative. In nucleotides, the CDR3 is TGTGCCAGCAGTTCACGGACTAGCGGGAGGGCAGATACGCAGTATTTT. This gives the protein CASSSRTSGRADTQYF. The full variable domain, rest sourced from reference TRBV28 and TRBJ2-3, is DVKVTQSSRYLVKRTGEKVFLECVQDMDHENMFWYRQDPGLGLRLIYFSYDVKMKEKGDIPEGYSVSREKKERFSLILESASTNQTSMYLCASSSRTSGRADTQYFGPGTRLTVL.